The 17 T cell receptor beta chains given below trace back to one sample, sequenced in a study of cytomegalovirus exposure and HLA in healthy donors. The PCR was carried out with 60 Vbeta primers and 13 Jbeta primers. Assay used: immunoSEQ multiplex PCR; TCRdb lists only in-frame clones, some missing. The sample contains over 85,000 clones, around 57% of which appear only once. The sequencing input was PBMCs. These receptor sequences come from a human donor in good health.

The V gene is TRBV6-5, the J gene TRBJ1-2, with 7 bases identical to TRBD1. The V segment lost 2 bases and the J segment 3 bases; nucleotides outside the gene matches: 3. From germline, CDR1 is MNHEY and CDR2 SVGAGI. There are 14 residues in the CDR3. In DNA, the CDR3 is TGTGCCAGCAGTTACGCCGGGACAGACTATGGCTACACCTTC. This encodes CASSYAGTDYGYTF.

The gene calls are TRBV7-9 and TRBJ2-3, with no clear D. V was shortened by 8 bases and J by 4 bases, with 7 bases between the two germline ends. Germline V gene sequence: CDR1 SEHNR, CDR2 FQNEAQ (reference sequence). The CDR3 length is 11 residues. The CDR3 spells CASEFPDTQYF. The DNA of the CDR3 is TGTGCCAGCGAGTTCCCAGATACGCAGTATTTT.

CDR3 region: CAWSVGLAGPTDTQYF. DNA of the CDR3: TGTGCCTGGAGTGTGGGGCTAGCGGGACCCACAGATACGCAGTATTTT. This chain uses TRBV30 with TRBJ2-3, with TRBD2 identical over 9 bases. The CDR3 consists of 16 residues. Germline V gives CDR1 GTSNPN, CDR2 SVGIG (reference sequence). Unmatched junction bases numbered 6, after V lost 0 bases and J lost 2 bases.

This chain uses TRBV18 with TRBJ1-5, with TRBD1 matching over 8 bases. Germline V gene lookup returns CDR1 KGHSH and CDR2 LQKENI. This CDR3 comprises 12 residues. Trimming cost V 6 bases and J 7 bases; bases outside gene matches: 2. CDR3 sequence (DNA): TGTGCCAGCTCCTCAGGGGGCCAGCCCCAGCATTTT. Protein: CASSSGGQPQHF.

V is TRBV10-2 and J is TRBJ1-1; D unclear. The length of the CDR3 is 12 residues. The V end lost 0 bases, the J end lost 8 bases, and 7 bases lay between the germline ends. In germline, CDR1 is WSHSY, CDR2 SAAADI. The CDR3 DNA reads TGCGCCAGCAGTGAGTCCTACAGAGAAGCTTTCTTT. Translated, it gives CASSESYREAFF.

This chain uses TRBV6-5 with TRBJ2-1; 12 positions agree with TRBD2. The CDR3 covers 15 residues. The ends lost 5 bases at V and 11 bases at J; junction bases unmatched: 10. CDR1 and CDR2 from the germline V gene are MNHEY and SVGAGI. This CDR3 reads CASSPRTSGTAQQFF. The CDR3 bases are TGTGCCAGCAGTCCCCGGACTAGCGGGACAGCTCAGCAGTTCTTC.

This clone appeared a few times. This chain connects TRBV18 to TRBJ1-2; TRBD1 agrees at 10 bases. CDR3 length: 15 residues. The germline V gene encodes CDR1 KGHSH and CDR2 LQKENI. V gave up 2 bases and J gave up 6 bases; unmatched junction bases: 6. CDR3 sequence reads: CASSPATTGGDGYTF. CDR3 in DNA: TGTGCCAGCTCACCAGCTACGACAGGGGGCGATGGCTACACCTTC.

With regard to this clone: The germline gene is not matched at one end of the junction; a read error may be the cause. The chain has TRBV7-9 and TRBJ2-1; 7 nucleotides line up with TRBD2. The germline V gene encodes CDR1 SEHNR and CDR2 FQNEAQ (reference sequence). This CDR3 has 17 amino acids. CDR3 region: CSSSLLTGTKHYNEQFF. CDR3 nucleotides: TGTTCCAGCAGCTTACTCACCGGGACTAAACACTACAATGAGCAGTTCTTC.

The chain recombines TRBV7-9 with TRBJ2-5; no definite D call. Germline V gene lookup returns CDR1 SEHNR and CDR2 FQNEAQ (reference sequence). V lost 2 bases, J lost 0 bases, and 10 bases lay in between. The CDR3 contains 15 residues. The CDR3 DNA sequence: TGTGCCAGCAGCTTACTGGTTGCGTACCAAGAGACCCAGTACTTC. Amino acid sequence: CASSLLVAYQETQYF.

V is TRBV5-1 and J is TRBJ2-1, with 10 bases lining up with TRBD2. This CDR3 contains 16 residues. After removal of 4 bases from V and 7 bases from J, the junction contained 11 bases not matched to a gene. CDR1 and CDR2 from the germline V gene are SGHRS and YFSETQ. The CDR3 loop reads CASSLQPTSGTNEQFF. The CDR3, as DNA: TGCGCCAGCAGCCTTCAACCTACTAGCGGGACAAATGAGCAGTTCTTC.

This clone was counted a few times. The rearrangement uses TRBV7-8 and TRBJ2-7; 9 bases line up with TRBD2. The CDR3 is made up of 18 amino acids. Germline V gives CDR1 SGHVS, CDR2 FQNEAQ. Losses at the gene ends were 8 bases for V and 9 bases for J; bases not matched to a gene: 26. In DNA, the CDR3 is TGTGCCAGCGGCCATTTAGGGACGCCAGGCGGGAGGGCCTGGGTGCAGTACTTC. This gives the protein CASGHLGTPGGRAWVQYF. Combining the CDR3 with reference TRBV7-8 and TRBJ2-7 gives the whole variable domain GAGVSQSPRYKVAKRGQDVALRCDPISGHVSLFWYQQALGQGPEFLTYFQNEAQLDKSGLPSDRFFAERPEGSVSTLKIQRTQQEDSAVYLCASGHLGTPGGRAWVQYFGPGTRLTVT.

The chain carries TRBV19 and TRBJ2-7, with 9 bases that match TRBD1. The CDR3 runs 17 residues. Germline-derived CDR1 and CDR2 are LNHDA and SQIVND (reference sequence). V lost 5 bases, J lost 1 base, and 12 bases stayed unmatched. The CDR3 DNA reads as TGTGCCAGTAGTGCCCGCGGACAGGGGATTGGGTCCTACGAGCAGTACTTC. Its protein is CASSARGQGIGSYEQYF.

The genes are TRBV5-1 and TRBJ1-4; D is perhaps TRBD1 (6 bases). The CDR3 runs 14 residues. With 0 bases removed from V and 7 bases from J, the gap between germline ends came to 10 bases. Germline V gene data show CDR1 as SGHRS and CDR2 as YFSETQ. For the CDR3, the DNA is TGCGCCAGCAGCTTGGGGGGCAGGGGTGAAAAACTGTTTTTT. Amino acid sequence: CASSLGGRGEKLFF.

With regard to this clone: This sample includes further DNA sequences coding for the same CDR3. The chain has TRBV30 and TRBJ2-1; D is unresolved. The ends were cut back, 0 bases at V and 10 bases at J, with 7 bases in the middle. CDR1 and CDR2 (germline): GTSNPN, SVGIG (reference sequence). The CDR3 contains 11 residues. DNA of the CDR3: TGTGCCTGGAGTGTAGGCGGAGAGCAGTTCTTC. It yields the protein CAWSVGGEQFF. The whole variable domain, remainder taken from reference TRBV30 and TRBJ2-1, is SQTIHQWPATLVQPVGSPLSLECTVEGTSNPNLYWYRQAAGRGLQLLFYSVGIGQISSEVPQNLSASRPQDRQFILSSKKLLLSDSGFYLCAWSVGGEQFFGPGTRLTVL.

The chain joins TRBV6-5 to TRBJ1-1; a possible D gene is TRBD1 (5 bases). Germline V gene sequence: CDR1 MNHEY, CDR2 SVGAGI. With 6 bases removed from V and 3 bases from J, the gap between germline ends came to 17 bases. This CDR3 contains 15 residues. CDR3 region: CASRILQGRDTEAFF. The CDR3 coding sequence is TGTGCCAGCAGAATCCTCCAGGGTAGGGACACTGAAGCTTTCTTT.

Remarks on this clone: The sample holds other DNA sequences that translate to the same CDR3. This chain uses TRBV4-1 with TRBJ2-7; tentative D call: TRBD1 (7 bases). The germline V gene has CDR1 MGHRA and CDR2 YSYEKL. The CDR3 contains 15 residues. The germline V and J ends were trimmed by 1 base and 3 bases, with 13 bases remaining between them. CDR3 loop: CASSQVAGQIYEQYF. The DNA for the CDR3 is TGCGCCAGCAGCCAAGTGGCGGGACAGATCTACGAGCAGTACTTC.

V usage is TRBV19 and J usage is TRBJ2-7, with 12 nucleotides matching TRBD1. The trim removed 4 bases at V and 6 bases at J, leaving 1 base unmatched. Germline V CDR1 and CDR2: LNHDA, SQIVND (reference sequence). The CDR3 extends over 13 amino acids. The CDR3 sequence is CASSRDRGREQYF. The DNA of the CDR3 is TGTGCCAGTAGTAGGGACAGGGGGCGCGAGCAGTACTTC.